A single sample is the source of the 31 T cell receptor beta chains below, sequenced in a study of PD-1 blockade in mismatch repair-deficient tumors. The table came from immunoSEQ multiplex PCR; TCRdb's copy has only in-frame clones and leaves some out. The sample includes tens of thousands of clones, roughly 80% of them seen just once. Specimen: peripheral blood, collected 44 weeks after starting pembrolizumab. These receptors were collected from an adult with mismatch repair-deficient cancer.

V and J are TRBV5-1 and TRBJ2-1; a weak D match, TRBD2 (5 bases). Trimming shortened V by 0 bases and J by 10 bases, and 14 bases separated the two germline ends. The CDR3 has 14 residues. CDR1 and CDR2 from the germline V gene are SGHRS and YFSETQ. CDR3 sequence (DNA): TGCGCCAGCAGCTTGGTAGAGGGAGCATTGGAGCAGTTCTTC. This sequence encodes CASSLVEGALEQFF.

The chain carries TRBV7-9 and TRBJ1-3; D is unclear. Germline V gene data show CDR1 as SEHNR and CDR2 as FQNEAQ (reference sequence). With 0 bases removed from V and 5 bases from J, the gap between germline ends came to 11 bases. The CDR3 runs to 15 residues. In nucleotides, the CDR3 is TGTGCCAGCAGCTTAGCGAAAGCAGGCAGAAACACCATATATTTT. This encodes CASSLAKAGRNTIYF.

The chain uses TRBV7-5 and TRBJ1-1; TRBD1, the table's D call, lacks a check against the DNA. TRBV7-5 is deemed a pseudogene. The CDR3 consists of 16 residues. CDR3 bases: TGTGCCAGAAGCACGGGGACAGGGAAAGGGGACACTGAAGCTTTCTTT. Its protein product is CARSTGTGKGDTEAFF.

This chain uses TRBV7-9 with TRBJ2-3; D may be TRBD2 (5 bases). Trimming left V 7 bases short and J 4 bases short, with 12 bases between. Germline CDR1 is SEHNR and CDR2 is FQNEAQ (reference sequence). This CDR3 comprises 13 residues. In DNA form, the CDR3 reads TGTGCCAGCAACCAAGGAGGCGCAGATACGCAGTATTTT. The encoded protein is CASNQGGADTQYF.

The chain uses TRBV7-3 and TRBJ2-3; D call uncertain. Germline loops: CDR1 SGHTA, CDR2 FQGTGA. V shed 3 bases and J shed 5 bases, with 18 bases lying between them. The CDR3 is 16 amino acids. CDR3 DNA: TGTGCCAGCAGCTTTACCCTCAGCCAATTCGGAGATACGCAGTATTTT. It encodes CASSFTLSQFGDTQYF.

V usage is TRBV5-1 and J usage is TRBJ1-2, with D perhaps matching TRBD1 (5 bases). The V and J ends lost 2 bases and 6 bases respectively, with 17 bases between them. The germline V gene has CDR1 SGHRS and CDR2 YFSETQ. The CDR3 extends over 15 amino acids. The CDR3 loop is CASSLGQTGPHGYTF. The DNA of the CDR3 is TGCGCCAGCAGCTTAGGACAAACCGGCCCTCATGGCTACACCTTC.

The J gene is TRBJ2-3, the V gene TRBV7-9; TRBD2 matches at 10 bases. Trimming took 1 base from V and 3 from J; bases not matched to a gene: 4. The CDR3 extends over 16 amino acids. CDR1 and CDR2 from the germline V gene are SEHNR and FQNEAQ (reference sequence). This CDR3 is CASSLGLAGETDTQYF. The CDR3 DNA reads TGTGCCAGCAGCTTAGGGCTAGCGGGAGAGACAGATACGCAGTATTTT.

Many counts were recorded for this clone. The J gene is TRBJ2-1, the V gene TRBV7-6; D uncertain. CDR1 and CDR2 from the germline V gene are SGHVS and FNYEAQ. V was trimmed by 5 bases and J by 0 bases, leaving 11 bases between them. The CDR3 is 15 amino acids. Here the CDR3 DNA reads TGTGCCAGCAGCCCCGAGGTGAGCTCCTACAATGAGCAGTTCTTC. Encoded protein: CASSPEVSSYNEQFF.

The V and J genes are TRBV29-1 and TRBJ1-2; D call uncertain. The CDR3 covers 11 residues. Germline CDR1 and CDR2: SQVTM and ANQGSEA. With 4 bases removed from V and 4 bases from J, the gap between germline ends came to 7 bases. The CDR3 DNA follows: TGCAGCGTTGTGGACGCCTATGGCTACACCTTC. Amino acid sequence: CSVVDAYGYTF.

This chain links TRBV30 with TRBJ2-7, with D uncertain. The length of the CDR3 is 11 residues. V gave up 5 bases and J gave up 5 bases, with 10 bases separating them. Germline V CDR1 and CDR2: GTSNPN, SVGIG (reference sequence). The DNA of the CDR3 is TGTGCCTGGGCTGGTCGGGACGAGCAGTACTTC. Translating gives CAWAGRDEQYF.

This rearrangement joins TRBV7-2 to TRBJ2-7; TRBD2 matches at 8 bases. The CDR3 is made up of 15 amino acids. Germline lookup yields CDR1 SGHTA and CDR2 FQGNSA. J gave up 2 bases and V 1 base, and 4 bases lay outside the gene matches. Here the CDR3 reads CASSLVSGSTYEQYF. The DNA for the CDR3 is TGTGCCAGCAGCTTAGTGAGCGGGAGTACCTACGAGCAGTACTTC. The full variable domain, with the rest looked up from reference TRBV7-2 and TRBJ2-7, is GAGVSQSPSNKVTEKGKDVELRCDPISGHTALYWYRQSLGQGLEFLIYFQGNSAPDKSGLPSDRFSAERTGGSVSTLTIQRTQQEDSAVYLCASSLVSGSTYEQYFGPGTRLTVT.

V usage is TRBV7-9 and J usage is TRBJ2-3, with 9 bases matching TRBD2. The germline CDR1 and CDR2 sequences are SEHNR and FQNEAQ (reference sequence). The CDR3 totals 16 residues. Unmatched junction bases numbered 4, after V lost 1 base and J lost 2 bases. In DNA form, the CDR3 reads TGTGCCAGCAGCTTAGTCCTAGCGGGAATCACAGATACGCAGTATTTT. Protein product: CASSLVLAGITDTQYF. Using reference TRBV7-9 and TRBJ2-3 for the parts outside the CDR3, the full variable domain is DTGVSQNPRHKITKRGQNVTFRCDPISEHNRLYWYRQTLGQGPEFLTYFQNEAQLEKSRLLSDRFSAERPKGSFSTLEIQRTEQGDSAMYLCASSLVLAGITDTQYFGPGTRLTVL.

The chain uses TRBV7-9 and TRBJ2-2, with TRBD2 matching 7 bases. The CDR3 runs 14 residues. V gave up 3 bases and J gave up 7 bases; unmatched junction bases: 5. CDR1 and CDR2 from the germline V gene are SEHNR and FQNEAQ (reference sequence). As DNA, the CDR3 is TGTGCCAGCAGCTTGCGGGAGATGAGCGGGGAGCTGTTTTTT. Protein sequence: CASSLREMSGELFF.

The rearrangement links TRBV4-3 to TRBJ1-4; possible D gene TRBD1, 5 bases. The CDR3 runs 17 residues. Germline loops: CDR1 LGHNA, CDR2 YSLEER. V was clipped by 1 base and J by 0 bases, with 12 bases between them. CDR3 loop: CASSQALGRPTNEKLFF. CDR3 sequence (DNA): TGCGCCAGCAGCCAAGCCCTGGGACGGCCAACTAATGAAAAACTGTTTTTT.

V gene TRBV5-8 combines with J gene TRBJ2-3, with D unclear. This CDR3 contains 15 residues. Germline values: CDR1 SGHTS, CDR2 YDEGEE. The V end was cut by 3 bases, the J end by 2 bases, with 13 bases between. The CDR3 sequence is CASSSLVTSTDTQYF. In nucleotides, the CDR3 is TGTGCCAGCAGCTCGCTAGTGACATCCACAGATACGCAGTATTTT.

The table lists this clone with a count of one. The rearrangement links TRBV4-2 to TRBJ1-1; weak D call: TRBD1 (5 bases). Trimming removed 4 bases at V and 5 bases at J, with 17 bases between. The CDR3 is 15 amino acids. From germline, CDR1 is LGHNA and CDR2 YNFKEQ. CDR3 in DNA: TGTGCCAGCAGCCTCCCGGGGGTCAGTGGGACTGAAGCTTTCTTT. This encodes CASSLPGVSGTEAFF.

In its sample, this clone was seen a few times. The gene calls are TRBV9 and TRBJ1-4, with D unclear. Trimming stripped 0 bases from V and 6 bases from J, with 9 bases between. The CDR3 spans 14 residues. Germline values: CDR1 SGDLS, CDR2 YYNGEE. The CDR3 nucleotides are TGTGCCAGCAGCGTAGGAACTGAGGATGAAAAACTGTTTTTT. The encoded protein is CASSVGTEDEKLFF.

The count of this clone is one. The chain employs TRBV5-6 and TRBJ1-1; D uncertain. This CDR3 is built from 14 residues. Per the germline V gene, CDR1 is SGHDT and CDR2 is YYEEEE. Trimming took off 4 bases at V and 3 bases at J, with 13 bases between the two ends. CDR3 sequence: CASSRSDFYTEAFF. The CDR3 bases are TGTGCCAGCAGCCGTTCAGATTTTTACACTGAAGCTTTCTTT.

The J gene is TRBJ2-1, the V gene TRBV19; D is uncertain. Per the germline V gene, CDR1 is LNHDA and CDR2 is SQIVND (reference sequence). The CDR3 is 14 residues long. Trimming stripped 7 bases from V and 9 bases from J, with 19 bases between. The CDR3 spells CASTHGFDGGEQFF. The DNA for the CDR3 is TGTGCCAGTACCCACGGTTTTGATGGTGGTGAGCAGTTCTTC.

By its share, this clone is medium-sized. The V and J genes are TRBV7-9 and TRBJ1-5, with no clear D. The germline CDR1 and CDR2 sequences are SEHNR and FQNEAQ (reference sequence). Trimming left V 5 bases short and J 0 bases short, with 20 bases between. The length of the CDR3 is 18 residues. The CDR3: CASSPQTRQLYSNQPQHF. As DNA, the CDR3 is TGTGCCAGCAGCCCGCAAACCCGCCAGCTCTATAGCAATCAGCCCCAGCATTTT.

The gene calls are TRBV29-1 and TRBJ2-3; 8 bases are shared with TRBD2. The trim removed 4 bases at V and 3 bases at J, leaving 3 bases unmatched. The germline V gene has CDR1 SQVTM and CDR2 ANQGSEA. This CDR3 has 13 residues. For the CDR3, the DNA is TGCAGCGTTGTGAGCGGGAGTACAGATACGCAGTATTTT. Its translation is CSVVSGSTDTQYF.

V and J are TRBV4-3 and TRBJ2-1; TRBD2 matches 7 bases. Germline V gene lookup returns CDR1 LGHNA and CDR2 YSLEER. CDR3 length: 16 residues. J was trimmed by 3 bases and V by 0 bases; bases with no gene match: 5. DNA for the CDR3: TGCGCCAGCAGCCAAGATCCAGCGGGAATCTACAATGAGCAGTTCTTC. It specifies CASSQDPAGIYNEQFF.

This clone was recorded a few times. The rearrangement uses TRBV6-6 and TRBJ1-5, with D possibly matching TRBD1 (5 bases). CDR1 and CDR2 (germline): MNHNY, SVGAGI (reference sequence). This CDR3 region has 15 residues. The ends were cut back, 2 bases at V and 5 bases at J, with 13 bases in the middle. For the CDR3, the DNA is TGTGCCAGCAGTTACCAGGGACTGCTAGATCAGCCCCAGCATTTT. This translates into CASSYQGLLDQPQHF.

A single count supports this clone. The gene calls are TRBV28 and TRBJ2-3; D might be TRBD1 or TRBD2, each matching 5 bases. Germline loops: CDR1 MDHEN, CDR2 SYDVKM. V was trimmed by 5 bases and J by 7 bases, leaving 16 bases between them. CDR3 length equals 14 residues. The CDR3 DNA reads as TGTGCCAGCAGTCCCAGGGCCCGGGGAAATACGCAGTATTTT. This translates into CASSPRARGNTQYF.

This CDR3 reads CASSLRRESTEAFF. The CDR3 coding sequence is TGTGCCAGCAGCCTAAGGAGGGAGAGCACTGAAGCTTTCTTT. The chain employs TRBV11-2 and TRBJ1-1; D is uncertain. V was cut by 5 bases and J by 4 bases, with 14 bases left in between. The length of the CDR3 is 14 residues. The V gene's germline CDR1 is SGHAT and CDR2 FQNNGV.

This chain connects TRBV29-1 to TRBJ2-1, with 11 bases identical to TRBD2. The V gene end was trimmed by 0 bases and the J gene end by 2 bases; junction bases not matched to a gene: 9. Germline-derived CDR1 and CDR2 are SQVTM and ANQGSEA. The CDR3 has 18 amino acids. CDR3 in amino acids: CSVEEVGRLAGTYNEQFF. In DNA, the CDR3 is TGCAGCGTTGAAGAGGTCGGGCGACTAGCGGGAACCTACAATGAGCAGTTCTTC.

This sequence joins TRBV7-8 and TRBJ2-3; TRBD1 aligns across 7 bases. The length of the CDR3 is 18 residues. Germline lookup yields CDR1 SGHVS and CDR2 FQNEAQ. V lost 1 base and J lost 2; bases outside the gene matches: 12. CDR3 bases: TGTGCCAGCAGCTTAGGAGGGGGCCAGGGCACATACACAGATACGCAGTATTTT. The encoded protein is CASSLGGGQGTYTDTQYF.

The J gene is TRBJ2-5, the V gene TRBV18, with 10 bases matching TRBD1. CDR3 size: 14 residues. The J segment lost 6 bases and the V segment lost 3 bases, leaving 4 bases of the junction unmatched. Germline V gene sequence: CDR1 KGHSH, CDR2 LQKENI. The CDR3 here is CASSPDRGSKTQYF. The CDR3 bases are TGTGCCAGCTCACCGGACAGGGGGAGTAAGACCCAGTACTTC.

This clone showed up just once. The chain carries TRBV4-2 and TRBJ2-2; possible D gene TRBD2, 5 bases. The CDR3 contains 15 residues. Germline CDR1 LGHNA, CDR2 YNFKEQ. V gave up 0 bases and J gave up 1 base, with 6 bases separating them. In DNA form, the CDR3 reads TGTGCCAGCAGCCAAGATACTAGGAACACCGGGGAGCTGTTTTTT. It specifies CASSQDTRNTGELFF.

The chain couples TRBV27 to TRBJ2-1; D not resolved. V lost 4 bases and J 2 bases, leaving 6 bases between the germline ends. The CDR3 is 13 amino acids. Germline V gene lookup returns CDR1 MNHEY and CDR2 SMNVEV (reference sequence). CDR3 in DNA: TGTGCCAGCAGTTCGAAACCCTACAATGAGCAGTTCTTC. It is translated as CASSSKPYNEQFF.

The chain combines TRBV19 with TRBJ1-2; weak D call: TRBD1 (6 bases). Trimming pared 0 bases from V and 4 bases from J, leaving 9 bases between. This CDR3 comprises 14 residues. CDR1 is LNHDA and CDR2 is SQIVND in the germline V gene (reference sequence). CDR3 sequence: CASSIEGGGYGYTF. CDR3 nucleotides: TGTGCCAGTAGTATAGAGGGGGGCGGCTATGGCTACACCTTC.